This T cell receptor beta chain was recovered during a study of early T cells in non-severe SARS-CoV-2 infection. This clonotype has at least ten counts. TCRdb processed the 5' RACE reads anew with MiXCR; each CDR3 protein has one entry. The table records tens of thousands of distinct CDR3 sequences, approximately 10% of them present only once. Germline V CDR1 and CDR2: KGHSH, LQKENI. After removal of 2 bases from V and 7 bases from J, the junction contained 3 bases not matched to a gene. This CDR3 has 14 amino acids. This chain connects TRBV18 to TRBJ1-2, with TRBD1 matching 11 bases. Sequenced: whole blood. This receptor was taken from an adult who was a healthcare worker with PCR-confirmed SARS-CoV-2 infection or an uninfected control (not recorded which). CDR3 loop: CASSPMDRGLGYTF. The CDR3 region has the DNA TGTGCCAGCTCACCAATGGACAGGGGGCTTGGCTACACCTTC.